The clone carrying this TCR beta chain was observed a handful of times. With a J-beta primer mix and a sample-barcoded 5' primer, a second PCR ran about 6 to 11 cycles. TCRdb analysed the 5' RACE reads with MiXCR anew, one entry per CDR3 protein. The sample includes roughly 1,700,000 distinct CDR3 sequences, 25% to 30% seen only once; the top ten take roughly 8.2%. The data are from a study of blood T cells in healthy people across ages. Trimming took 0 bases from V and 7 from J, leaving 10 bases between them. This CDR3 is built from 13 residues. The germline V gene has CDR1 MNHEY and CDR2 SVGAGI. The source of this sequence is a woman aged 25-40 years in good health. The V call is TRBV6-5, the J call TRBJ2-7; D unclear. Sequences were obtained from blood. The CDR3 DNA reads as TGTGCCAGCAGTTACTCGTCGTTGGGGGAGCAGTACTTC. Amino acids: CASSYSSLGEQYF.